These 8 T cell receptor beta chains originate from one sample sequenced in a study of blood T cell repertoires in COVID-19. Libraries were prepared by immunoSEQ multiplex PCR; TCRdb keeps only in-frame clonotypes and omits some of them. This repertoire shows roughly 76,000 clones, approximately 78% found once; its top ten account for 30% to 45%. The specimen sequenced was peripheral blood. The origin of the receptors is a woman aged 70-85 years with acute or convalescent COVID-19.

The chain links TRBV27 to TRBJ2-1; TRBD1 aligns across 10 bases. Looked up from germline, CDR1 is MNHEY and CDR2 is SMNVEV (reference sequence). This CDR3 comprises 15 residues. Trimming cost V 0 bases and J 9 bases; bases outside gene matches: 5. The CDR3 here is CASSLSGTGVGEQFF. In DNA form, the CDR3 reads TGTGCCAGCAGTTTATCTGGGACAGGGGTTGGTGAGCAGTTCTTC.

V and J are TRBV12-3 or TRBV12-4 and TRBJ1-2, with a possible D match to TRBD1 (5 bases). This CDR3 comprises 12 residues. Trimming stripped 4 bases from V and 6 bases from J, with 9 bases between. As DNA, the CDR3 is TGTGCCAGCAGTTACAGGAGACATGGCTACACCTTC. Amino acids: CASSYRRHGYTF.

The J gene is TRBJ2-7, the V gene TRBV5-5; 10 nucleotides agree with TRBD1. V gave up 4 bases and J gave up 6 bases; unmatched junction bases: 7. The germline V gene encodes CDR1 SGHKS and CDR2 YYEKEE (reference sequence). This CDR3 has 14 amino acids. The CDR3 DNA reads TGTGCCAGCAGCGGGGGGACAGGGGAAGGCGAGCAGTACTTC. Its translation is CASSGGTGEGEQYF.

This rearrangement joins TRBV4-2 to TRBJ2-6; D perhaps matches TRBD1 (5 bases). CDR3 length: 16 amino acids. CDR1 is LGHNA, CDR2 YNFKEQ, per germline. V shed 4 bases and J shed 4 bases, with 14 bases lying between them. The CDR3 nucleotides read TGTGCCAGCAGCCCTGGTGGGGCCCGGGGGGCCAACGTCCTGACTTTC. Protein: CASSPGGARGANVLTF.

The gene calls are TRBV5-1 and TRBJ2-1; 9 nucleotides align to TRBD2. Losses at the gene ends were 6 bases for V and 3 bases for J; bases not matched to a gene: 4. Germline CDR1 is SGHRS and CDR2 is YFSETQ. The CDR3 has 14 amino acids. The CDR3 DNA reads as TGCGCCAGCACCACTAGCGGGCTCTACAATGAGCAGTTCTTC. It codes for CASTTSGLYNEQFF.

This sequence joins TRBV6-2 or TRBV6-3 and TRBJ2-1; 10 bases are a match to TRBD1. There are 14 residues in the CDR3. Germline V gene sequence: CDR1 MNHEY, CDR2 SVGEGT. J lost 4 bases, V lost 5 bases, and 2 bases had no gene match. This CDR3 reads CASSDRGPYNEQFF. The CDR3 bases are TGTGCCAGCAGTGACAGGGGGCCTTACAATGAGCAGTTCTTC.

The chain is built from TRBV19 and TRBJ1-3, with D possibly matching TRBD1 (5 bases). The CDR3 spans 15 residues. The V and J ends lost 5 bases and 4 bases respectively, with 15 bases between them. Germline V CDR1 and CDR2: LNHDA, SQIVND (reference sequence). CDR3 sequence reads: CASSYKGQTGNTIYF. CDR3 DNA sequence: TGTGCCAGTAGTTATAAGGGGCAGACCGGAAACACCATATATTTT.

This chain connects TRBV27 to TRBJ1-5, with a possible D match to TRBD1 (5 bases). The CDR3 loop spans 15 amino acids. The V end lost 9 bases, the J end lost 5 bases, and 20 bases lay between the germline ends. Germline CDR1 is MNHEY and CDR2 is SMNVEV (reference sequence). For the CDR3, the DNA is TGTGCCAGAAGCGAAGAGGCGGGGGGGGATCAGCCCCAGCATTTT. It codes for CARSEEAGGDQPQHF.